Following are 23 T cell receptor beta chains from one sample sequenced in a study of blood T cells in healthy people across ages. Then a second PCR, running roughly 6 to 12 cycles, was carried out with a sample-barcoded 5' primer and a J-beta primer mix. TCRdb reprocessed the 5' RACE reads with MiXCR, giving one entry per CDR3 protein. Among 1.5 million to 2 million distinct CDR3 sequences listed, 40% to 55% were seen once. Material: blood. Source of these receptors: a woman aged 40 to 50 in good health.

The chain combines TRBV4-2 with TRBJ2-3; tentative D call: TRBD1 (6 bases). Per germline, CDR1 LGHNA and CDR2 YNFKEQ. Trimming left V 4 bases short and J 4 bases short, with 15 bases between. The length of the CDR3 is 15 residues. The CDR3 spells CASSRDKESSDTQYF. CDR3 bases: TGTGCCAGCAGCCGGGACAAAGAGTCCTCAGATACGCAGTATTTT.

The CDR3 spells CSARTGTTHNEQFF. The CDR3 DNA reads as TGCAGTGCTAGAACAGGGACTACACACAATGAGCAGTTCTTC. The chain carries TRBV20-1 and TRBJ2-1; D perhaps matches TRBD2 (7 bases). V was cut by 2 bases and J by 5 bases, with 13 bases left in between. CDR1 and CDR2 (germline): DFQATT, SNEGSKA (reference sequence). This CDR3 region has 14 residues.

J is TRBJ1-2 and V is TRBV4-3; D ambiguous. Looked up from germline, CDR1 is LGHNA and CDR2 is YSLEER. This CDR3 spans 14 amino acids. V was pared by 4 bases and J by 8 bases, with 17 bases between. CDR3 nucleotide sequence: TGCGCCAGCAGCCTAGAAGTACGGTCCCGCGGCTACACCTTC. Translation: CASSLEVRSRGYTF.

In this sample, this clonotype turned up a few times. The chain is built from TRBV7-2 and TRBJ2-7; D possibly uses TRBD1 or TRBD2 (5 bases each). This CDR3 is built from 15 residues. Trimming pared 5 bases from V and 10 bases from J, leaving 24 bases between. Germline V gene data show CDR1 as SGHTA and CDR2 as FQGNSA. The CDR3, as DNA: TGTGCCAGCAGCAGCGTCGGGACCTCCCTAGGAACCCAGTACTTC. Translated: CASSSVGTSLGTQYF.

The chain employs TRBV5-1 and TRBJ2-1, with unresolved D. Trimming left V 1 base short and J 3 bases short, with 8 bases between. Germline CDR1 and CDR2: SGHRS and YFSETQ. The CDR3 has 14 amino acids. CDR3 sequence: CASSLSVVYNEQFF. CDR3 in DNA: TGCGCCAGCAGCTTGTCTGTAGTCTACAATGAGCAGTTCTTC.

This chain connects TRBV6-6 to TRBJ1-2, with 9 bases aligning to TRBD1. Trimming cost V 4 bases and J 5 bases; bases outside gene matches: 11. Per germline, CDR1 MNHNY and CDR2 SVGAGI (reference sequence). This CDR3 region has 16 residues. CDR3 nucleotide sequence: TGTGCCAGCAGTTCGGGGGGGGTGGGACAGGGTTATGGCTACACCTTC. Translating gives CASSSGGVGQGYGYTF.

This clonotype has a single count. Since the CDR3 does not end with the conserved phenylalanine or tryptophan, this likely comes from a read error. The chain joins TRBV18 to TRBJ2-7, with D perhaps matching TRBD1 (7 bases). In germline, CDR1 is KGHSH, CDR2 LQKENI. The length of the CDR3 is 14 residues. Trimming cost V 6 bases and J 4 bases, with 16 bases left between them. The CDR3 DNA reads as TGTGCCAGCTCTCCCGAGACAGGGAGGTACGAGCAGTACTTA. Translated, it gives CASSPETGRYEQYL.

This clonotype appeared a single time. The CDR3 coding sequence is TGCGCCAGCAGCTTCGAAGGATCGCAGTATTTT. It encodes CASSFEGSQYF. The rearrangement joins TRBV5-1 to TRBJ2-3; D is uncertain. Germline CDR1 is SGHRS and CDR2 is YFSETQ. The V gene lost 2 bases and the J gene lost 10 bases, with 8 bases spanning the gap. The CDR3 sequence is 11 residues long.

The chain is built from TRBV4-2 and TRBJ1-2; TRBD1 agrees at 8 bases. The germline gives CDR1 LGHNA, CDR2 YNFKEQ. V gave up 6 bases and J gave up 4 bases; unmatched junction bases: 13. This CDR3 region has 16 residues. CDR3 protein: CASRQESTTGVYGYTF. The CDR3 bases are TGTGCCAGCAGGCAGGAATCCACGACAGGGGTCTATGGCTACACCTTC.

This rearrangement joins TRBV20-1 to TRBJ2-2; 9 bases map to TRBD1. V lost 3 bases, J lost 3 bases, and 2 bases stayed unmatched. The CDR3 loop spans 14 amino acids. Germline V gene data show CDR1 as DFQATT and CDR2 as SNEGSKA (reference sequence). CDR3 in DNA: TGCAGTGCTAGCGGGGACAGGGACACCGGGGAGCTGTTTTTT. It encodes CSASGDRDTGELFF.

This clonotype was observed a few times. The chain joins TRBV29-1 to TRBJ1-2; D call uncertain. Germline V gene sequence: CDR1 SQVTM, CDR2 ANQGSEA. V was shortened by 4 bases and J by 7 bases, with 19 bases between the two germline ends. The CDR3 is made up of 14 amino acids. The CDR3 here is CSVVYVPGGFGYTF. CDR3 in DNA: TGCAGCGTTGTCTATGTCCCGGGCGGGTTTGGCTACACCTTC.

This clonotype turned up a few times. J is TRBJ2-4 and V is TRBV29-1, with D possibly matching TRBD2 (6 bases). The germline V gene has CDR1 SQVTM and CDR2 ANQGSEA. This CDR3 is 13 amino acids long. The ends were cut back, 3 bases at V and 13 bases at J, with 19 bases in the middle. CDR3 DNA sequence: TGCAGCGTTGATGGCGGGGCGCCAGGAGAGCAGTACTTC. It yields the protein CSVDGGAPGEQYF.

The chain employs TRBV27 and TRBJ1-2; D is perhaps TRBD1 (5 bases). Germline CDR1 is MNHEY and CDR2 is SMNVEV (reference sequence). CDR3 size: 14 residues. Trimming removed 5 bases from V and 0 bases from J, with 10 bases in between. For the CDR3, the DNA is TGTGCCAGCAGTAATCAGGGAGCTAACTATGGCTACACCTTC. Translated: CASSNQGANYGYTF.

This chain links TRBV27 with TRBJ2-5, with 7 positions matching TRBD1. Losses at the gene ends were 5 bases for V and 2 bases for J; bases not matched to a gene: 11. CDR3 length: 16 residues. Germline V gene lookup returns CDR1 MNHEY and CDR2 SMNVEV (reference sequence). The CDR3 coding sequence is TGTGCCAGCAGTCCGCGACAGGGAGTGAGGCAAGAGACCCAGTACTTC. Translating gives CASSPRQGVRQETQYF.

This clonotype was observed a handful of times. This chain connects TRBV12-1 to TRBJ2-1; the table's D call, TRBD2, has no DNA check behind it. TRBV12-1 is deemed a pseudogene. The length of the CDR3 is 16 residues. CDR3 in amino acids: CASSFGFWDLYNEQFF. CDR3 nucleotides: TGTGCCAGCAGCTTTGGCTTTTGGGACTTATACAATGAGCAGTTCTTC.

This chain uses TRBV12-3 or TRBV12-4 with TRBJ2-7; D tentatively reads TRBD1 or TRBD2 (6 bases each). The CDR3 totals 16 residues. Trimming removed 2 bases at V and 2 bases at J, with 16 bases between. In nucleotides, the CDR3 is TGTGCCAGCAGTTTATCATTGAGGGGGGCGGCCTACGAGCAGTACTTC. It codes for CASSLSLRGAAYEQYF.

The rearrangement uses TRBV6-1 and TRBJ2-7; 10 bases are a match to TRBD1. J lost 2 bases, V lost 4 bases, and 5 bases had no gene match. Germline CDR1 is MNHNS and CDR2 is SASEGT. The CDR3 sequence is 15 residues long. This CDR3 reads CASSAGTGVPYEQYF. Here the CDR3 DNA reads TGTGCCAGCAGTGCCGGGACAGGGGTGCCCTACGAGCAGTACTTC.

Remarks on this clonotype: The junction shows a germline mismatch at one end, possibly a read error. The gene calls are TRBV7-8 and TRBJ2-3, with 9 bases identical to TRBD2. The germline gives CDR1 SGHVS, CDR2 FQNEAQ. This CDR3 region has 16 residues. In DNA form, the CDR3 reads TGTGCCAACAGCTTAGTCGGCGGGGGGGCTGTAGATACGCAGTATTTT. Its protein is CANSLVGGGAVDTQYF. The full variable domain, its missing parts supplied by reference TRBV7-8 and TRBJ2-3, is GAGVSQSPRYKVAKRGQDVALRCDPISGHVSLFWYQQALGQGPEFLTYFQNEAQLDKSGLPSDRFFAERPEGSVSTLKIQRTQQEDSAVYLCANSLVGGGAVDTQYFGPGTRLTVL.

This chain's CDR3 is CASTRNMNTEAFF. The CDR3 nucleotides are TGTGCCAGCACCAGAAATATGAACACTGAAGCTTTCTTT. V and J are TRBV6-2 or TRBV6-3 and TRBJ1-1; D remains unclear. The CDR3 runs 13 residues. The germline V and J ends were trimmed by 7 bases and 0 bases, with 9 bases remaining between them. In germline, CDR1 is MNHEY, CDR2 SVGEGT.

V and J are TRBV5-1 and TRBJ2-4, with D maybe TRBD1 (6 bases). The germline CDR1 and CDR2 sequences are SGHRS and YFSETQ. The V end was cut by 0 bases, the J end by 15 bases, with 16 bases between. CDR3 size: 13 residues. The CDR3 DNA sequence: TGCGCCAGCAGCTTGGGGGACACGTACGAGCGGTACTTC. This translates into CASSLGDTYERYF.

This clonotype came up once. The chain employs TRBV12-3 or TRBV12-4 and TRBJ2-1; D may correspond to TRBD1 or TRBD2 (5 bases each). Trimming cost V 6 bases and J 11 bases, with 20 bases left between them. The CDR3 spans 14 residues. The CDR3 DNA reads TGTGCCAGCAGACAGGCGGGCGAGGGAGCCAAGCAGTTCTTC. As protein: CASRQAGEGAKQFF.

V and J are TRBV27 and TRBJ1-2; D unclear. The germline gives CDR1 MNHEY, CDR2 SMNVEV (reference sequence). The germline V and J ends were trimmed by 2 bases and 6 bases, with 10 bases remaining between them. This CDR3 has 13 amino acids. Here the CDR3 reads CASSLSRLNGYTF. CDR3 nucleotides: TGTGCCAGCAGTTTAAGCCGGCTTAATGGCTACACCTTC.

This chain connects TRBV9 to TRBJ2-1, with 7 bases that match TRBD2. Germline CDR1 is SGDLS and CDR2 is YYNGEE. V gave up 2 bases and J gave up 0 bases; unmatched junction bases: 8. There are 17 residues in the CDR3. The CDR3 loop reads CASSVLGGGSSYNEQFF. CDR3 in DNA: TGTGCCAGCAGCGTTCTGGGGGGGGGGAGCTCCTACAATGAGCAGTTCTTC.